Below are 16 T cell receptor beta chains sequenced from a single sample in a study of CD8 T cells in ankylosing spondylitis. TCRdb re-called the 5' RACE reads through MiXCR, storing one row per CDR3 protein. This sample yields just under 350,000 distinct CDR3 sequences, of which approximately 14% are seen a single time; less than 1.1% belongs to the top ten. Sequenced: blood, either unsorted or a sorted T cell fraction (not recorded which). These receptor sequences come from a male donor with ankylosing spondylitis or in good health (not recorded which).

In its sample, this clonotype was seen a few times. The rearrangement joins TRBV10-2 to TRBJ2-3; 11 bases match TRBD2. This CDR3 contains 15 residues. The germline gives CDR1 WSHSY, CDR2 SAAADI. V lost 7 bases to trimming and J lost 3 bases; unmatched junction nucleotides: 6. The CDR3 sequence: CASNRGLAGTDTQYF. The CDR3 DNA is TGCGCCAGCAATCGAGGACTAGCGGGTACAGATACGCAGTATTTT.

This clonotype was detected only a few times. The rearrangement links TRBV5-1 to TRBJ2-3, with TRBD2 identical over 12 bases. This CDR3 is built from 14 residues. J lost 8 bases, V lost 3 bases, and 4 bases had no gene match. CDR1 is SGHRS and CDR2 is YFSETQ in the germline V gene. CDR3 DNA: TGCGCCAGCAGCTCTAGCGGGAGGGGAGGTACGCAGTATTTT. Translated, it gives CASSSSGRGGTQYF. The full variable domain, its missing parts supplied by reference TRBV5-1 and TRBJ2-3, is KAGVTQTPRYLIKTRGQQVTLSCSPISGHRSVSWYQQTPGQGLQFLFEYFSETQRNKGNFPGRFSGRQFSNSRSEMNVSTLELGDSALYLCASSSSGRGGTQYFGPGTRLTVL.

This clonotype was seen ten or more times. The CDR3 reads CASSPVRSLRNEQFF. CDR3 nucleotides: TGTGCCAGCAGCCCAGTCCGATCACTACGCAATGAGCAGTTCTTC. The rearrangement uses TRBV3-1 and TRBJ2-1; no clear D. The CDR3 spans 15 residues. V lost 4 bases and J 6 bases, leaving 16 bases between the germline ends. CDR1 is LGHDT and CDR2 is YNNKEL in the germline V gene (reference sequence).

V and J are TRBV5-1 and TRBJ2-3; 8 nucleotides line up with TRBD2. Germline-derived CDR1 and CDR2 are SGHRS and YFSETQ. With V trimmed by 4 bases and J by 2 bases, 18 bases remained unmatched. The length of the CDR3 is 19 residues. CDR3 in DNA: TGCGCCAGCAGCCTCAAAGGGGCGGGGGGAACACCCCCCACAGATACGCAGTATTTT. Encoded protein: CASSLKGAGGTPPTDTQYF.

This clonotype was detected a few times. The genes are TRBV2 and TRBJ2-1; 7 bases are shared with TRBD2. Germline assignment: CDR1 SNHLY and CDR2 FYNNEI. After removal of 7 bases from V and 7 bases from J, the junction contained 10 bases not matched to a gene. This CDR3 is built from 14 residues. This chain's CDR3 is CASTGLEGRNEQFF. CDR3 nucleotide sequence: TGTGCCAGCACCGGACTAGAGGGTAGGAATGAGCAGTTCTTC. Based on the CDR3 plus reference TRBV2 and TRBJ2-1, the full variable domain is EPEVTQTPSHQVTQMGQEVILRCVPISNHLYFYWYRQILGQKVEFLVSFYNNEISEKSEIFDDQFSVERPDGSNFTLKIRSTKLEDSAMYFCASTGLEGRNEQFFGPGTRLTVL.

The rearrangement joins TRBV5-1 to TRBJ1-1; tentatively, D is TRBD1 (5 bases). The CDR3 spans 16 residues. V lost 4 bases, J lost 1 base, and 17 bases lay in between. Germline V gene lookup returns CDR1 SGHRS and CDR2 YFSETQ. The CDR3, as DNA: TGCGCCAGCAGCCCTTACGGGGGAGGGTCGAACACTGAAGCTTTCTTT. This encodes CASSPYGGGSNTEAFF.

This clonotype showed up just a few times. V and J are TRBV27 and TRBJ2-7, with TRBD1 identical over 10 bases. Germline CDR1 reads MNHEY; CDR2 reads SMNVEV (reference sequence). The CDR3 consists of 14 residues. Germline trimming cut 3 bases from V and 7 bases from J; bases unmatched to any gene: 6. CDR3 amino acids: CASSLAGQGKEQYF. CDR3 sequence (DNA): TGTGCCAGCAGTTTGGCGGGACAGGGGAAAGAGCAGTACTTC.

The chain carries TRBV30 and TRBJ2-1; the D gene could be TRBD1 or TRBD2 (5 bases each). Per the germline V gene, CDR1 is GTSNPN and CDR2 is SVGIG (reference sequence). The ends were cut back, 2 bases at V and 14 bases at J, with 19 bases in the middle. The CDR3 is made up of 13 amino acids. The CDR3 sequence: CAWSSQGPGREFF. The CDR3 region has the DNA TGTGCCTGGAGTTCCCAGGGACCCGGACGAGAGTTCTTC.

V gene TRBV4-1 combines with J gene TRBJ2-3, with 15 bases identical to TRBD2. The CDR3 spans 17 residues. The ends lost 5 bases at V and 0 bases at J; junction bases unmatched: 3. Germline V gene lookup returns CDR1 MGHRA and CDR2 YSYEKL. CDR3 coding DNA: TGCGCCAGCAGCAAGGGACTAGCGGGGGGTAGCACAGATACGCAGTATTTT. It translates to CASSKGLAGGSTDTQYF.

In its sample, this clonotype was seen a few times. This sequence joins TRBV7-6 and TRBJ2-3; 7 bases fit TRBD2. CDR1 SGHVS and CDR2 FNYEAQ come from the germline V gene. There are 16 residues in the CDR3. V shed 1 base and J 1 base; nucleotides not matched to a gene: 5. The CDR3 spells CASSLVAGLGTDTQYF. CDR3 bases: TGTGCCAGCAGCTTAGTAGCGGGCTTGGGCACAGATACGCAGTATTTT.

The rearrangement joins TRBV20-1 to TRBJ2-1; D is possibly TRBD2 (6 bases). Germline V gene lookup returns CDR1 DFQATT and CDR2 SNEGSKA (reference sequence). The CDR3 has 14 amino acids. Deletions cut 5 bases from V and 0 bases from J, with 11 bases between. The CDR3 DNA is TGCAGTGCTCCCCCCGGGGGCTCCTACAATGAGCAGTTCTTC. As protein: CSAPPGGSYNEQFF.

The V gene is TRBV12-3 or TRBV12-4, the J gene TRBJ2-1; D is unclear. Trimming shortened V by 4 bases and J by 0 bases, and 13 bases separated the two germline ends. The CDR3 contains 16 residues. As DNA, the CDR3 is TGTGCCAGCAGTTGGCGAACTACCAGCTCCTACAATGAGCAGTTCTTC. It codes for CASSWRTTSSYNEQFF.

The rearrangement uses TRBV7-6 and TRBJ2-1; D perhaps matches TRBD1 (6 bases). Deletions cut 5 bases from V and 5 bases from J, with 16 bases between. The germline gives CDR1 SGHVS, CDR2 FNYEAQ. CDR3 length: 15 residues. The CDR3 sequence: CASSPDRNIHNEQFF. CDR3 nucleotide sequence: TGTGCCAGCAGCCCCGACAGGAACATTCACAATGAGCAGTTCTTC.

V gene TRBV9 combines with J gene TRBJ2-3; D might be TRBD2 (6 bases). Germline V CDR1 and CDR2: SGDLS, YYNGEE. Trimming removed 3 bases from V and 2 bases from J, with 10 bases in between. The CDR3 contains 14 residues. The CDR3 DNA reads TGTGCCAGCAGCGGGGACTCTAACACAGATACGCAGTATTTT. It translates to CASSGDSNTDTQYF.

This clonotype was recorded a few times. CDR3 sequence reads: CASSMQGRNTEAFF. The CDR3 DNA sequence: TGTGCCAGTAGTATGCAGGGGAGGAACACTGAAGCTTTCTTT. This chain connects TRBV19 to TRBJ1-1, with D maybe TRBD1 (6 bases). The CDR3 consists of 14 residues. Germline assignment: CDR1 LNHDA and CDR2 SQIVND (reference sequence). The V gene lost 3 bases and the J gene lost 1 base, with 9 bases spanning the gap.

The CDR3 sequence is CASSSARTGGDEQYF. CDR3 nucleotides: TGTGCCAGCAGTTCGGCCAGGACAGGCGGCGACGAGCAGTACTTC. The chain couples TRBV27 to TRBJ2-7; 7 bases fit TRBD1. Germline V gene data show CDR1 as MNHEY and CDR2 as SMNVEV (reference sequence). The junction had 11 bases not matched to a gene; V was cut back by 4 bases and J by 5 bases. This CDR3 comprises 15 residues.